These 30 T cell receptor beta chains were sequenced from one sample in a study of CD8+ T cells in alopecia areata. Extraction and reverse transcription of RNA yielded cDNA as the sequencing template. Profiled with immunoSEQ multiplex PCR; TCRdb holds only in-frame clones, not every one. The sample consists of 150,000 to 200,000 clones, about 60% of them appearing once. Sequencing input: CD4+ T cells sorted from blood. Receptor source: a human donor in good health.

This clone was seen only a few times. The rearrangement uses TRBV27 and TRBJ2-2; 8 bases agree with TRBD2. The CDR3 sequence is 14 residues long. Germline lookup yields CDR1 MNHEY and CDR2 SMNVEV (reference sequence). The V gene end was trimmed by 6 bases and the J gene end by 1 base; junction bases not matched to a gene: 1. DNA of the CDR3: TGTGCCAGCAGGGCGGGAGGGAACACCGGGGAGCTGTTTTTT. Translated: CASRAGGNTGELFF.

This rearrangement joins TRBV29-1 to TRBJ2-1, with D tentatively TRBD2 (5 bases). Germline-derived CDR1 and CDR2 are SQVTM and ANQGSEA. CDR3 size: 14 residues. V lost 4 bases and J 0 bases, leaving 10 bases between the germline ends. CDR3: CSVVTGSSYNEQFF. The CDR3 region has the DNA TGCAGCGTTGTGACGGGGAGCTCCTACAATGAGCAGTTCTTC.

The J gene is TRBJ2-3, the V gene TRBV7-9; D may be TRBD2 (6 bases). Germline V gene sequence: CDR1 SEHNR, CDR2 FQNEAQ (reference sequence). V lost 5 bases, J lost 1 base, and 25 bases lay in between. The CDR3 consists of 19 residues. CDR3 nucleotides: TGTGCCAGCAGCGTCCTAAAGCCGGGACTCCCGCGGGGCACAGATACGCAGTATTTT. The encoded protein is CASSVLKPGLPRGTDTQYF.

V is TRBV14 and J is TRBJ2-7, with D hard to call. Per germline, CDR1 SGHDN and CDR2 FVKESK. Trimming took 3 bases from V and 8 from J, leaving 14 bases between them. The CDR3 consists of 13 residues. CDR3 in DNA: TGTGCCAGCAGCCACCTGACGATAATCCAGCAGTACTTC. Protein sequence: CASSHLTIIQQYF.

The rearrangement joins TRBV2 to TRBJ2-3; D may be TRBD1 or TRBD2 (5 bases each). Deletions cut 6 bases from V and 2 bases from J, with 15 bases between. The V gene's germline CDR1 is SNHLY and CDR2 FYNNEI. CDR3 size: 15 residues. The CDR3 DNA reads TGTGCCAGCAGGAGGGACGTGACTGACACAGATACGCAGTATTTT. Translation gives CASRRDVTDTDTQYF.

This clone was counted many times. The rearrangement links TRBV7-9 to TRBJ1-5; a possible D gene is TRBD1 (5 bases). CDR1 and CDR2 (germline): SEHNR, FQNEAQ (reference sequence). The ends were cut back, 1 base at V and 7 bases at J, with 11 bases in the middle. The CDR3 has 14 residues. As DNA, the CDR3 is TGTGCCAGCAGCTTAGAGGGGAAGGGGCAGCCCCAGCATTTT. It is translated as CASSLEGKGQPQHF. Together with reference TRBV7-9 and TRBJ1-5, the CDR3 gives the full variable domain: DTGVSQNPRHKITKRGQNVTFRCDPISEHNRLYWYRQTLGQGPEFLTYFQNEAQLEKSRLLSDRFSAERPKGSFSTLEIQRTEQGDSAMYLCASSLEGKGQPQHFGDGTRLSIL.

This clone has a handful of counts. DNA for the CDR3: TGTGCCAGCAGCCTCCAGCCTGGGGGCAACTATGGCTACACCTTC. Amino acids: CASSLQPGGNYGYTF. The V and J genes are TRBV7-6 and TRBJ1-2, with D maybe TRBD1 (6 bases). Trimming left V 5 bases short and J 2 bases short, with 15 bases between. Germline V gives CDR1 SGHVS, CDR2 FNYEAQ. The CDR3 has 15 residues. Variable domain in full (rest from reference TRBV7-6 and TRBJ1-2): GAGVSQSPRYKVTKRGQDVALRCDPISGHVSLYWYRQALGQGPEFLTYFNYEAQQDKSGLPNDRFSAERPEGSISTLTIQRTEQRDSAMYRCASSLQPGGNYGYTFGSGTRLTVV.

The chain is built from TRBV30 and TRBJ2-1; the D gene is possibly TRBD2 (7 bases). This CDR3 spans 14 amino acids. The V end lost 2 bases, the J end lost 4 bases, and 12 bases lay between the germline ends. Germline V gives CDR1 GTSNPN, CDR2 SVGIG (reference sequence). As DNA, the CDR3 is TGTGCCTGGAGTAGGGGGGGCACGTACAATGAGCAGTTCTTC. Encoded protein: CAWSRGGTYNEQFF.

The V and J genes are TRBV4-1 and TRBJ2-3; D ambiguous. Germline values: CDR1 MGHRA, CDR2 YSYEKL. Trimming took off 0 bases at V and 6 bases at J, with 7 bases between the two ends. The CDR3 spans 13 residues. The chain's CDR3 is CASSQEESDTQYF. As DNA, the CDR3 is TGCGCCAGCAGCCAAGAGGAATCCGATACGCAGTATTTT.

CDR3 loop: CASSLNGETQYF. In DNA, the CDR3 is TGTGCCAGCAGCTTAAATGGAGAGACCCAGTACTTC. This chain joins TRBV11-2 and TRBJ2-5; D remains ambiguous. CDR1 SGHAT and CDR2 FQNNGV come from the germline V gene. This CDR3 region has 12 residues. V lost 2 bases and J 4 bases, leaving 5 bases between the germline ends.

The chain joins TRBV28 to TRBJ2-1, with TRBD2 matching 14 bases. The CDR3 contains 15 residues. V lost 5 bases, J lost 10 bases, and 7 bases stayed unmatched. CDR1 is MDHEN, CDR2 SYDVKM, per germline. The CDR3 protein is CASSATSGRAREQFF. As DNA, the CDR3 is TGTGCCAGCAGTGCGACTAGCGGGAGGGCCCGGGAGCAGTTCTTC.

The chain carries TRBV18 and TRBJ1-5, with TRBD1 matching over 7 bases. V lost 2 bases and J lost 7; bases outside the gene matches: 17. Germline V gene lookup returns CDR1 KGHSH and CDR2 LQKENI. The CDR3 is 18 amino acids. DNA for the CDR3: TGTGCCAGCTCACCAGGGAATGGGCAGGGGGTGTCGAGACAGCCCCAGCATTTT. The encoded protein is CASSPGNGQGVSRQPQHF.

The CDR3 nucleotides read TGTGCCAGCAGCTTCAGGGGCCTTCAGGGTGAAAAACTGTTTTTT. It specifies CASSFRGLQGEKLFF. This chain joins TRBV13 and TRBJ1-4; the D gene is possibly TRBD1 (6 bases). V was pared by 3 bases and J by 7 bases, with 15 bases between. Germline V gives CDR1 PRHDT, CDR2 FYEKMQ (reference sequence). This CDR3 is built from 15 residues.

The chain employs TRBV27 and TRBJ2-5; D possibly corresponds to TRBD2 (5 bases). Germline V gene lookup returns CDR1 MNHEY and CDR2 SMNVEV (reference sequence). This CDR3 contains 12 residues. V was trimmed by 6 bases and J by 7 bases, leaving 12 bases between them. The CDR3 sequence: CASSLEGGTQYF. The DNA of the CDR3 is TGTGCCAGCAGCCTTGAGGGTGGGACCCAGTACTTC.

The table lists this clone with a few counts. The V call is TRBV29-1, the J call TRBJ2-7; the D call may be TRBD1 or TRBD2 (5 bases each). The CDR3 is 14 amino acids. V shed 1 base and J shed 0 bases, with 10 bases lying between them. The germline gives CDR1 SQVTM, CDR2 ANQGSEA. Here the CDR3 DNA reads TGCAGCGTTGAAGGGGCAGGGAGCTCCTACGAGCAGTACTTC. This codes for CSVEGAGSSYEQYF.

This chain uses TRBV29-1 with TRBJ1-4, with D tentatively TRBD1 (5 bases). CDR1 and CDR2 (germline): SQVTM, ANQGSEA. The V end was cut by 6 bases, the J end by 5 bases, with 13 bases between. The CDR3 loop spans 13 amino acids. CDR3 sequence reads: CSVGDSLNEKLFF. The DNA for the CDR3 is TGCAGCGTGGGTGACAGTTTAAATGAAAAACTGTTTTTT. Supplemented by reference TRBV29-1 and TRBJ1-4, the full variable domain reads SAVISQKPSRDICQRGTSLTIQCQVDSQVTMMFWYRQQPGQSLTLIATANQGSEATYESGFVIDKFPISRPNLTFSTLTVSNMSPEDSSIYLCSVGDSLNEKLFFGSGTQLSVL.

This clone has more than one count but fewer than ten. Additional DNA sequences in this sample encode the identical CDR3. The chain couples TRBV2 to TRBJ2-7; D is tentatively TRBD1 or TRBD2 (5 bases each). This CDR3 region has 13 residues. Trimming pared 8 bases from V and 0 bases from J, leaving 11 bases between. Germline CDR1 is SNHLY and CDR2 is FYNNEI. The CDR3 DNA is TGTGCCAGCGGCTCGGGGCCCTCCTACGAGCAGTACTTC. Protein sequence: CASGSGPSYEQYF.

There are a few counts of this clone. This rearrangement joins TRBV7-9 to TRBJ2-7, with no clear D. From germline, CDR1 is SEHNR and CDR2 FQNEAQ (reference sequence). V was cut by 5 bases and J by 1 base, with 9 bases left in between. CDR3 length: 13 amino acids. This CDR3 is CASSMTDSYEQYF. CDR3 DNA: TGTGCCAGCAGCATGACGGATTCCTACGAGCAGTACTTC. Complete variable domain (other parts from reference TRBV7-9 and TRBJ2-7): DTGVSQNPRHKITKRGQNVTFRCDPISEHNRLYWYRQTLGQGPEFLTYFQNEAQLEKSRLLSDRFSAERPKGSFSTLEIQRTEQGDSAMYLCASSMTDSYEQYFGPGTRLTVT.

This clone was recorded a few times. The chain has TRBV19 and TRBJ2-3, with D unresolved. This CDR3 spans 14 amino acids. With 3 bases removed from V and 2 bases from J, the gap between germline ends came to 9 bases. Looked up from germline, CDR1 is LNHDA and CDR2 is SQIVND (reference sequence). CDR3 nucleotide sequence: TGTGCCAGTAGTATCCGGCAGTTCACAGATACGCAGTATTTT. Translating it yields CASSIRQFTDTQYF.

This clone was seen just once. The chain carries TRBV5-1 and TRBJ2-5, with 8 positions matching TRBD1. The germline V gene has CDR1 SGHRS and CDR2 YFSETQ. The length of the CDR3 is 12 residues. Germline trimming cut 1 base from V and 7 bases from J; bases unmatched to any gene: 0. In DNA, the CDR3 is TGCGCCAGCAGCTTGACAGGGGGGACCCAGTACTTC. This gives the protein CASSLTGGTQYF.

The chain is built from TRBV5-1 and TRBJ1-1; D is unresolved. CDR3 size: 13 residues. Germline lookup yields CDR1 SGHRS and CDR2 YFSETQ. Trimming took off 4 bases at V and 2 bases at J, with 9 bases between the two ends. The CDR3 here is CASSLGINTEAFF. CDR3 DNA sequence: TGCGCCAGCAGCCTCGGGATCAACACTGAAGCTTTCTTT.

The CDR3 bases are TGTGCCATCAGCCGCGGGGGAAATGAGCAGTTCTTC. Translated: CAISRGGNEQFF. The chain uses TRBV10-3 and TRBJ2-1; 7 bases match TRBD2. The CDR3 contains 12 residues. The J segment lost 7 bases and the V segment lost 6 bases, leaving 3 bases of the junction unmatched. CDR1 and CDR2 (germline): ENHRY, SYGVKD.

In this sample, this clone turned up once. The chain uses TRBV30 and TRBJ2-7; tentatively, D is TRBD1 (5 bases). Germline V lookup: CDR1 GTSNPN, CDR2 SVGIG (reference sequence). Trimming stripped 2 bases from V and 6 bases from J, with 11 bases between. The CDR3 has 12 residues. The CDR3 reads CAWSKGAFEQYF. CDR3 sequence (DNA): TGTGCCTGGAGTAAAGGGGCTTTCGAGCAGTACTTC.

This chain links TRBV5-1 with TRBJ2-7; either TRBD1 or TRBD2 may supply D (5 bases each). Germline V lookup: CDR1 SGHRS, CDR2 YFSETQ. This CDR3 region has 15 residues. Between the trimmed V and J ends, which lost 1 base and 0 bases, there was a span of 11 bases. CDR3 in DNA: TGCGCCAGCAGCTTGTCGGGACCGAGCTCCTACGAGCAGTACTTC. This gives the protein CASSLSGPSSYEQYF. Filled out from reference TRBV5-1 and TRBJ2-7, the complete variable domain reads KAGVTQTPRYLIKTRGQQVTLSCSPISGHRSVSWYQQTPGQGLQFLFEYFSETQRNKGNFPGRFSGRQFSNSRSEMNVSTLELGDSALYLCASSLSGPSSYEQYFGPGTRLTVT.

The chain employs TRBV2 and TRBJ1-1; perhaps TRBD1 as D (5 bases). V dropped 1 base and J dropped 5 bases, with 14 bases sitting between them. Germline V gene sequence: CDR1 SNHLY, CDR2 FYNNEI. This CDR3 spans 15 amino acids. The CDR3 reads CASSEGTRVGTEAFF. CDR3 in DNA: TGTGCCAGCAGTGAAGGTACCAGGGTGGGGACTGAAGCTTTCTTT.

CDR3 in amino acids: CASSLSPTGAKNIQYF. The CDR3 coding sequence is TGTGCCAGCAGTTTATCCCCGACCGGCGCCAAAAACATTCAGTACTTC. This chain links TRBV27 with TRBJ2-4; no definite D call. Germline assignment: CDR1 MNHEY and CDR2 SMNVEV (reference sequence). Trimming took off 0 bases at V and 1 base at J, with 10 bases between the two ends. The CDR3 is made up of 16 amino acids.

V is TRBV29-1 and J is TRBJ2-5; D unclear. The V end was cut by 4 bases, the J end by 5 bases, with 14 bases between. This CDR3 is 13 amino acids long. Germline values: CDR1 SQVTM, CDR2 ANQGSEA. CDR3 in amino acids: CSVGGHLIETQYF. DNA for the CDR3: TGCAGCGTTGGCGGCCACCTGATTGAGACCCAGTACTTC.

The chain has TRBV7-9 and TRBJ2-7; maybe TRBD1 (5 bases). Germline V gene lookup returns CDR1 SEHNR and CDR2 FQNEAQ (reference sequence). V was clipped by 5 bases and J by 0 bases, with 20 bases between them. This CDR3 comprises 17 residues. The CDR3 DNA is TGTGCCAGCAGCCCAGGGTCTAGTCGGGCTAGCTCCTACGAGCAGTACTTC. This gives the protein CASSPGSSRASSYEQYF.

This clone was observed a single time. The V and J genes are TRBV2 and TRBJ2-5, with D perhaps TRBD2 (6 bases). Germline V gene lookup returns CDR1 SNHLY and CDR2 FYNNEI. Trimming pared 4 bases from V and 3 bases from J, leaving 6 bases between. This CDR3 spans 12 amino acids. The CDR3 sequence is CASSGGEETQYF. DNA of the CDR3: TGTGCCAGCAGTGGGGGGGAAGAGACCCAGTACTTC.

With regard to this clone: Within the sample, other DNA sequences also encode this same CDR3. The J gene is TRBJ1-1, the V gene TRBV29-1; D not certain. CDR1 SQVTM and CDR2 ANQGSEA come from the germline V gene. The V gene lost 3 bases and the J gene lost 0 bases, with 2 bases spanning the gap. The CDR3 is 11 amino acids. The CDR3: CSVEVNTEAFF. In nucleotides, the CDR3 is TGCAGCGTTGAGGTGAACACTGAAGCTTTCTTT. The full variable domain, rest sourced from reference TRBV29-1 and TRBJ1-1, is SAVISQKPSRDICQRGTSLTIQCQVDSQVTMMFWYRQQPGQSLTLIATANQGSEATYESGFVIDKFPISRPNLTFSTLTVSNMSPEDSSIYLCSVEVNTEAFFGQGTRLTVV.